These 30 T cell receptor beta chains share one sample of origin, sequenced in a study of shared clonotypes between healthy human individuals. Only in-frame clones appear in the TCRdb table, and some are missing; sequencing was by immunoSEQ multiplex PCR. The sample gives 850,000 to 1,200,000 clones, around 74% of which show up once; roughly 1.4% is in the top ten. Material: memory CD4+ T cells sorted from blood. Specified subset: CD45RA-negative fraction. These receptors came from a man aged 18-30 years in good health.

The CDR3 spells CASSMGPWGGGTDTQYF. The CDR3 DNA follows: TGTGCCAGTAGTATGGGCCCTTGGGGGGGAGGCACAGATACGCAGTATTTT. This rearrangement joins TRBV19 to TRBJ2-3, with 7 bases that match TRBD2. The ends lost 3 bases at V and 1 base at J; junction bases unmatched: 10. The CDR3 totals 17 residues. CDR1 is LNHDA and CDR2 is SQIVND in the germline V gene (reference sequence).

The V and J genes are TRBV11-1 and TRBJ1-1; D is undetermined. The CDR3 loop spans 16 amino acids. Germline CDR1 reads SGHAT; CDR2 reads FQDESV (reference sequence). V was trimmed by 2 bases and J by 5 bases, leaving 18 bases between them. The CDR3 spells CASSLSWSAGGTEAFF. The CDR3 DNA reads TGTGCCAGCAGCTTATCGTGGTCGGCGGGAGGAACTGAAGCTTTCTTT.

Only a few counts were recorded for this clone. The same CDR3 arises from other DNA sequences in this sample as well. The chain employs TRBV30 and TRBJ1-5, with D possibly matching TRBD1 (6 bases). Per germline, CDR1 GTSNPN and CDR2 SVGIG (reference sequence). CDR3 size: 15 residues. V was pared by 0 bases and J by 0 bases, with 9 bases between. This chain's CDR3 is CAWSVAGASNQPQHF. The CDR3 DNA is TGTGCCTGGAGTGTAGCAGGGGCTAGCAATCAGCCCCAGCATTTT.

This rearrangement joins TRBV29-1 to TRBJ2-1, with 9 bases aligning to TRBD1. CDR3 length: 12 residues. With 7 bases clipped from V and 7 bases from J, the junction kept 5 bases outside the gene matches. Looked up from germline, CDR1 is SQVTM and CDR2 is ANQGSEA. The CDR3 nucleotides are TGCAGCGGGGAACAGGGGGCAAATGAGCAGTTCTTC. It yields the protein CSGEQGANEQFF.

The rearrangement joins TRBV2 to TRBJ1-6, with TRBD1 matching over 7 bases. CDR3 length: 16 residues. Germline values: CDR1 SNHLY, CDR2 FYNNEI. With 6 bases clipped from V and 0 bases from J, the junction kept 5 bases outside the gene matches. In nucleotides, the CDR3 is TGTGCCAGCAGCTTTCAGGGGGTCTCCTATAATTCACCCCTCCACTTT. Translating it yields CASSFQGVSYNSPLHF.

The rearrangement links TRBV5-1 to TRBJ2-7; D is undetermined. The CDR3 contains 14 residues. Trimming shortened V by 2 bases and J by 0 bases, and 9 bases separated the two germline ends. CDR1 and CDR2 (germline): SGHRS, YFSETQ. The CDR3 reads CASSFIGTSYEQYF. The CDR3 DNA reads TGCGCCAGCAGCTTTATCGGCACCTCCTACGAGCAGTACTTC.

The chain recombines TRBV9 with TRBJ2-7; 11 bases match TRBD2. This CDR3 spans 15 amino acids. Germline V CDR1 and CDR2: SGDLS, YYNGEE. J gave up 5 bases and V 3 bases, and 7 bases lay outside the gene matches. This chain's CDR3 is CASSGLAGGGNEQYF. DNA for the CDR3: TGTGCCAGCAGCGGTCTAGCGGGGGGAGGGAACGAGCAGTACTTC.

The rearrangement links TRBV9 to TRBJ1-2; 10 bases map to TRBD1. Unmatched junction bases numbered 10, after V lost 0 bases and J lost 5 bases. The CDR3 is made up of 17 amino acids. CDR1 is SGDLS and CDR2 is YYNGEE in the germline V gene. The CDR3 DNA sequence: TGTGCCAGCAGCGTAGGTGGGGGGACAGGGGAAGAGTATGGCTACACCTTC. Amino acids: CASSVGGGTGEEYGYTF. The full variable domain, rest sourced from reference TRBV9 and TRBJ1-2, is DSGVTQTPKHLITATGQRVTLRCSPRSGDLSVYWYQQSLDQGLQFLIQYYNGEERAKGNILERFSAQQFPDLHSELNLSSLELGDSALYFCASSVGGGTGEEYGYTFGSGTRLTVV.

The chain uses TRBV7-2 and TRBJ1-1, with 10 positions matching TRBD1. This CDR3 is built from 14 residues. CDR1 SGHTA and CDR2 FQGNSA come from the germline V gene. The V gene end was trimmed by 5 bases and the J gene end by 6 bases; junction bases not matched to a gene: 6. The CDR3 nucleotides are TGTGCCAGCAGCAACCGGGACAGGGGCCCTGAAGCTTTCTTT. Translation gives CASSNRDRGPEAFF.

This sequence joins TRBV9 and TRBJ1-2; TRBD1 is a possible D gene (5 bases). Germline CDR1 and CDR2: SGDLS and YYNGEE. The length of the CDR3 is 17 residues. Trimming took off 3 bases at V and 7 bases at J, with 25 bases between the two ends. The CDR3 DNA reads TGTGCCAGCAGCGCGGGGCGGGCAGACCTACTGGGCTCTGGCTACACCTTC. The encoded protein is CASSAGRADLLGSGYTF.

This clone was observed a few times. The same CDR3 can be traced to other DNA sequences in this sample. The CDR3: CASSYSRGSTDTQYF. CDR3 bases: TGTGCCAGCAGTTACTCGCGGGGCTCTACAGATACGCAGTATTTT. The V and J genes are TRBV6-5 and TRBJ2-3, with D tentatively TRBD2 (6 bases). This CDR3 is built from 15 residues. Germline V gene data show CDR1 as MNHEY and CDR2 as SVGAGI. V lost 0 bases, J lost 3 bases, and 10 bases lay in between.

The CDR3 DNA reads TGTGCCAGCAGGCAGTCGGCGTCTCTCGGAGGGACTGAAGCTTTCTTT. Translated, it gives CASRQSASLGGTEAFF. The chain recombines TRBV27 with TRBJ1-1; D is ambiguous. The CDR3 has 16 amino acids. V dropped 6 bases and J dropped 5 bases, with 22 bases sitting between them. The V gene's germline CDR1 is MNHEY and CDR2 SMNVEV (reference sequence).

The gene calls are TRBV2 and TRBJ1-3; D is ambiguous. The CDR3 is 15 amino acids. Germline lookup yields CDR1 SNHLY and CDR2 FYNNEI. Trimming took off 5 bases at V and 0 bases at J, with 11 bases between the two ends. CDR3 sequence reads: CASSSDWDSGNTIYF. CDR3 nucleotide sequence: TGTGCCAGCAGTTCAGACTGGGACTCTGGAAACACCATATATTTT.

The chain uses TRBV27 and TRBJ2-3; TRBD2 matches at 13 bases. The CDR3 length is 19 residues. Trimming cost V 2 bases and J 6 bases; bases outside gene matches: 14. Germline CDR1 is MNHEY and CDR2 is SMNVEV (reference sequence). The CDR3 protein is CASSLRPSTSGGQGDTQYF. In DNA, the CDR3 is TGTGCCAGCAGTTTACGCCCCTCGACTAGCGGGGGGCAGGGGGATACGCAGTATTTT.

The chain carries TRBV7-2 and TRBJ2-7, with TRBD2 matching 9 bases. This CDR3 is built from 14 residues. Germline CDR1 SGHTA, CDR2 FQGNSA. V gave up 4 bases and J gave up 3 bases; unmatched junction bases: 4. Written as DNA, the CDR3 is TGTGCCAGCAGCTATAGCGGGAGTGACTACGAGCAGTACTTC. Amino acids: CASSYSGSDYEQYF.

This clone appeared a single time. The rearrangement uses TRBV7-9 and TRBJ2-7, with 7 nucleotides matching TRBD1. Trimming removed 5 bases from V and 0 bases from J; junction bases left unmatched: 10. The CDR3 is 16 amino acids. The germline CDR1 and CDR2 sequences are SEHNR and FQNEAQ (reference sequence). DNA of the CDR3: TGTGCCAGCAGCAAAGGTAGGGGACAGAGCTCCTACGAGCAGTACTTC. This encodes CASSKGRGQSSYEQYF.

A single count supports this clone. This rearrangement joins TRBV6-5 to TRBJ1-5, with unresolved D. Between the trimmed V and J ends, which lost 6 bases and 1 base, there was a span of 13 bases. The germline V gene encodes CDR1 MNHEY and CDR2 SVGAGI. The CDR3 covers 15 residues. In DNA, the CDR3 is TGTGCCAGCAGCCGGAACGGGGAGAGCAATCAGCCCCAGCATTTT. Translating gives CASSRNGESNQPQHF.

The CDR3 coding sequence is TGTGCCAGCAGCGTAGACTCTGGGACTTCAATCGCCAAAACGAACACTGAAGCTTTCTTT. Its protein product is CASSVDSGTSIAKTNTEAFF. The chain has TRBV9 and TRBJ1-1; TRBD1 is a possible D gene (5 bases). The V gene lost 0 bases and the J gene lost 1 base, with 25 bases spanning the gap. This CDR3 is 20 amino acids long. Germline CDR1 is SGDLS and CDR2 is YYNGEE.

The rearrangement links TRBV30 to TRBJ1-5, with TRBD1 matching over 11 bases. The CDR3 totals 15 residues. The V gene's germline CDR1 is GTSNPN and CDR2 SVGIG (reference sequence). With 1 base clipped from V and 6 bases from J, the junction kept 5 bases outside the gene matches. The CDR3 DNA follows: TGTGCCTGGAGTGGCGGACAGGGGGCAGGTCAGCCCCAGCATTTT. Its translation is CAWSGGQGAGQPQHF.

This sequence joins TRBV6-5 and TRBJ2-1; 14 nucleotides agree with TRBD2. CDR1 is MNHEY, CDR2 SVGAGI, per germline. Trimming cost V 4 bases and J 7 bases; bases outside gene matches: 6. The CDR3 totals 16 residues. CDR3 protein: CASSSRLAGGMNEQFF. The CDR3 nucleotides are TGTGCCAGCAGTTCGCGACTAGCGGGGGGGATGAATGAGCAGTTCTTC.

This clone was observed a few times. This sequence joins TRBV6-1 and TRBJ1-6; D unresolved. The CDR3 covers 14 residues. The ends were cut back, 7 bases at V and 5 bases at J, with 12 bases in the middle. CDR1 is MNHNS, CDR2 SASEGT, per germline. The CDR3 bases are TGTGCCAGCATGAGAGGAGAACATAATTCACCCCTCCACTTT. Amino acids: CASMRGEHNSPLHF.

J is TRBJ2-3 and V is TRBV5-1, with D perhaps matching TRBD1 or TRBD2 (6 bases each). CDR1 and CDR2 from the germline V gene are SGHRS and YFSETQ. Trimming stripped 4 bases from V and 4 bases from J, with 19 bases between. The length of the CDR3 is 16 residues. Here the CDR3 DNA reads TGCGCCAGCAGCACGTTGGGAACGGGGGCTGCAGATACGCAGTATTTT. Its protein product is CASSTLGTGAADTQYF.

The chain links TRBV10-1 to TRBJ2-3; no clear D gene. The germline V gene encodes CDR1 WNHNN and CDR2 SYGVQD (reference sequence). The CDR3 contains 14 residues. V was clipped by 4 bases and J by 6 bases, with 14 bases between them. CDR3 loop: CASSGRTFGDTQYF. The DNA of the CDR3 is TGCGCCAGCAGTGGAAGGACGTTCGGCGATACGCAGTATTTT.

The chain has TRBV9 and TRBJ2-3; D is uncertain. CDR1 SGDLS and CDR2 YYNGEE come from the germline V gene. Between the trimmed V and J ends, which lost 3 bases and 6 bases, there was a span of 11 bases. The CDR3 totals 13 residues. The CDR3 protein is CASSAQKEDTQYF. The DNA of the CDR3 is TGTGCCAGCAGCGCCCAAAAGGAGGATACGCAGTATTTT.

This clone was found a few times. This sequence joins TRBV11-2 and TRBJ2-2, with D maybe TRBD2 (6 bases). Germline V gene data show CDR1 as SGHAT and CDR2 as FQNNGV. This CDR3 contains 13 residues. This chain's CDR3 is CATRDSNTGELFF. CDR3 in DNA: TGTGCGACCCGGGACTCCAACACCGGGGAGCTGTTTTTT.

This chain joins TRBV10-2 and TRBJ2-5, with 7 bases aligning to TRBD2. This CDR3 comprises 15 residues. With V trimmed by 3 bases and J by 5 bases, 9 bases remained unmatched. Germline V gene sequence: CDR1 WSHSY, CDR2 SAAADI. DNA for the CDR3: TGCGCCAGCAGTGACCAGGGAGGGCCGAGGGAGACCCAGTACTTC. It specifies CASSDQGGPRETQYF.

Of note for this clone: Other DNA sequences in this specimen translate into the identical CDR3. This chain joins TRBV30 and TRBJ2-5, with 7 bases matching TRBD1. The V gene end was trimmed by 3 bases and the J gene end by 2 bases; junction bases not matched to a gene: 3. The CDR3 covers 13 residues. Looked up from germline, CDR1 is GTSNPN and CDR2 is SVGIG (reference sequence). This CDR3 reads CAWRGRGQETQYF. CDR3 nucleotide sequence: TGTGCCTGGAGGGGCAGGGGGCAAGAGACCCAGTACTTC.

V gene TRBV7-6 combines with J gene TRBJ2-1; D may be TRBD2 (5 bases). Germline values: CDR1 SGHVS, CDR2 FNYEAQ. Deletions cut 2 bases from V and 9 bases from J, with 11 bases between. This CDR3 is 13 amino acids long. CDR3 coding DNA: TGTGCCAGCAGCTTAATGGGGAGTACTGAGCAGTTCTTC. Translation: CASSLMGSTEQFF.

The table lists this clone with a few counts. This chain links TRBV29-1 with TRBJ2-1; no clear D gene. The CDR3 runs to 12 residues. V shed 7 bases and J shed 6 bases, with 13 bases lying between them. Germline V lookup: CDR1 SQVTM, CDR2 ANQGSEA. CDR3 sequence reads: CSADLFPNEQFF. The CDR3 region has the DNA TGCAGCGCCGACTTATTCCCCAATGAGCAGTTCTTC.

This clone was counted once. The genes are TRBV18 and TRBJ2-2; D uncertain. This CDR3 contains 14 residues. Germline V gene lookup returns CDR1 KGHSH and CDR2 LQKENI. The V end was cut by 6 bases, the J end by 6 bases, with 14 bases between. The DNA for the CDR3 is TGTGCCAGCTCTACTTGGCGATCGTCCGGGGAGCTGTTTTTT. Translated: CASSTWRSSGELFF.